This entry lists 19 T cell receptor beta chains sequenced from one sample in a study of human T cells and chemical hapten exposure. The authors extracted total RNA from unfractionated whole blood. Each CDR3 protein is one row after TCRdb ran MiXCR on the 5' RACE reads. Of 110,000 or so distinct CDR3 sequences listed, approximately 20% are singletons. These receptor sequences come from a human donor in good health.

The CDR3 coding sequence is TGTGCCAGCAGCTTAGAGTGGGGGGGGCGTAGCAATCAGCCCCAGCATTTT. Encoded protein: CASSLEWGGRSNQPQHF. The rearrangement joins TRBV7-6 to TRBJ1-5, with a weak D call TRBD1 (6 bases). Germline CDR1 reads SGHVS; CDR2 reads FNYEAQ. The CDR3 loop spans 17 amino acids. Trimming took 1 base from V and 0 from J, leaving 13 bases between them.

The chain has TRBV6-6 and TRBJ1-4; no clear D. The ends were cut back, 5 bases at V and 5 bases at J, with 15 bases in the middle. Germline CDR1 MNHNY, CDR2 SVGAGI (reference sequence). The CDR3 length is 15 residues. CDR3 loop: CASSPGDMWNEKLFF. The CDR3 DNA sequence: TGTGCCAGCAGTCCAGGTGATATGTGGAATGAAAAACTGTTTTTT.

This clonotype was detected a few times. V usage is TRBV20-1 and J usage is TRBJ2-3; 9 nucleotides match TRBD2. Germline V gene sequence: CDR1 DFQATT, CDR2 SNEGSKA (reference sequence). The CDR3 has 14 amino acids. Trimming at V came to 3 bases and at J to 4 bases, leaving 5 bases not matched to a gene. The CDR3 here is CSASPRTSADTQYF. The CDR3 nucleotides are TGCAGTGCTAGCCCCCGGACTAGCGCAGATACGCAGTATTTT.

This chain's CDR3 is CASSAWGGNYGYTF. The CDR3, as DNA: TGTGCCAGCAGTGCGTGGGGCGGGAACTATGGCTACACCTTC. This sequence joins TRBV25-1 and TRBJ1-2; D is possibly TRBD1 (5 bases). The CDR3 covers 14 residues. The V end was cut by 4 bases, the J end by 2 bases, with 11 bases between. The V gene's germline CDR1 is MGHDK and CDR2 SYGVNS.

In this sample, this clonotype turned up many times. The chain has TRBV7-3 and TRBJ1-1; perhaps TRBD1 as D (6 bases). Trimming removed 5 bases from V and 2 bases from J, with 9 bases in between. The CDR3 has 13 amino acids. Germline-derived CDR1 and CDR2 are SGHTA and FQGTGA. CDR3 DNA: TGTGCCAGCAGCCCACAGGGAAACACTGAAGCTTTCTTT. Its translation: CASSPQGNTEAFF.

This clonotype was detected only a few times. The V gene is TRBV29-1, the J gene TRBJ2-7; D unresolved. There are 11 residues in the CDR3. The germline V gene encodes CDR1 SQVTM and CDR2 ANQGSEA. Trimming stripped 6 bases from V and 6 bases from J, with 12 bases between. DNA of the CDR3: TGCAGCGTCACTCACCGGGCCGAGCAGTACTTC. This encodes CSVTHRAEQYF.

This clonotype appeared a few times. This chain links TRBV6-1 with TRBJ2-7; no reliable D call. Trimming left V 3 bases short and J 0 bases short, with 12 bases between. Germline values: CDR1 MNHNS, CDR2 SASEGT. This CDR3 region has 15 residues. CDR3: CASSEAPDGSYEQYF. For the CDR3, the DNA is TGTGCCAGCAGTGAGGCCCCGGACGGCTCCTACGAGCAGTACTTC.

In its sample, this clonotype was seen a few times. The chain links TRBV20-1 to TRBJ2-7, with D perhaps matching TRBD1 or TRBD2 (5 bases each). CDR3 length: 15 residues. Between the trimmed V and J ends, which lost 6 bases and 0 bases, there was a span of 18 bases. The germline V gene encodes CDR1 DFQATT and CDR2 SNEGSKA (reference sequence). The CDR3 region is CSATLPGTSSYEQYF. CDR3 sequence (DNA): TGCAGTGCGACCCTTCCCGGGACGTCCTCCTACGAGCAGTACTTC.

The chain combines TRBV4-1 with TRBJ2-1; D is unresolved. V lost 1 base and J 7 bases, leaving 17 bases between the germline ends. The CDR3 length is 16 residues. CDR1 is MGHRA, CDR2 YSYEKL, per germline. The CDR3 spells CASSQGVTSWMNEQFF. The CDR3, as DNA: TGCGCCAGCAGCCAAGGCGTGACCAGTTGGATGAATGAGCAGTTCTTC.

V and J are TRBV27 and TRBJ1-2, with no clear D. Germline lookup yields CDR1 MNHEY and CDR2 SMNVEV (reference sequence). V lost 0 bases and J 2 bases, leaving 4 bases between the germline ends. CDR3 size: 13 residues. The DNA of the CDR3 is TGTGCCAGCAGTTTATCGCGGAACTATGGCTACACCTTC. This gives the protein CASSLSRNYGYTF.

This clonotype has ten or more counts. The chain links TRBV11-2 to TRBJ2-7, with D maybe TRBD2 (7 bases). The V gene lost 5 bases and the J gene lost 5 bases, with 25 bases spanning the gap. Germline V CDR1 and CDR2: SGHAT, FQNNGV. This CDR3 has 17 residues. Here the CDR3 reads CASSPLIPGGRANEQYF. In DNA form, the CDR3 reads TGTGCCAGCAGCCCCCTCATACCCGGGGGGCGAGCCAACGAGCAGTACTTC.

In this sample, this clonotype turned up a few times. The V gene is TRBV20-1, the J gene TRBJ1-6; D might be TRBD1 (6 bases). The V gene lost 3 bases and the J gene lost 7 bases, with 16 bases spanning the gap. The CDR3 contains 15 residues. The germline V gene has CDR1 DFQATT and CDR2 SNEGSKA (reference sequence). As DNA, the CDR3 is TGCAGTGCTAGGAAAACACAGGGATACAATTCACCCCTCCACTTT. It codes for CSARKTQGYNSPLHF.

There are a few counts of this clonotype. The CDR3 DNA is TGCGCCAGCAGCCGATATCTCACAGATACGCAGTATTTT. It translates to CASSRYLTDTQYF. The J gene is TRBJ2-3, the V gene TRBV4-1; D unresolved. The CDR3 is made up of 13 amino acids. Germline V lookup: CDR1 MGHRA, CDR2 YSYEKL. V lost 4 bases to trimming and J lost 2 bases, with 7 bases between them.

This clonotype was detected a few times. The J gene is TRBJ2-5, the V gene TRBV28; 14 bases match TRBD2. The V gene's germline CDR1 is MDHEN and CDR2 SYDVKM. V lost 5 bases to trimming and J lost 2 bases; unmatched junction nucleotides: 4. The CDR3 has 16 residues. The CDR3 sequence: CASSGTSGSRQETQYF. CDR3 bases: TGTGCCAGCAGTGGGACTAGCGGGAGTCGGCAAGAGACCCAGTACTTC. The full variable domain, rest sourced from reference TRBV28 and TRBJ2-5, is DVKVTQSSRYLVKRTGEKVFLECVQDMDHENMFWYRQDPGLGLRLIYFSYDVKMKEKGDIPEGYSVSREKKERFSLILESASTNQTSMYLCASSGTSGSRQETQYFGPGTRLLVL.

The chain employs TRBV2 and TRBJ2-4; no clear D. Germline-derived CDR1 and CDR2 are SNHLY and FYNNEI. The ends were cut back, 10 bases at V and 8 bases at J, with 18 bases in the middle. The CDR3 loop spans 13 amino acids. CDR3 amino acids: CATVPEASDIQYF. As DNA, the CDR3 is TGTGCCACCGTACCGGAAGCATCGGACATTCAGTACTTC. Supplemented by reference TRBV2 and TRBJ2-4, the full variable domain reads EPEVTQTPSHQVTQMGQEVILRCVPISNHLYFYWYRQILGQKVEFLVSFYNNEISEKSEIFDDQFSVERPDGSNFTLKIRSTKLEDSAMYFCATVPEASDIQYFGAGTRLSVL.

The rearrangement links TRBV7-9 to TRBJ1-1; 7 nucleotides line up with TRBD1. Looked up from germline, CDR1 is SEHNR and CDR2 is FQNEAQ (reference sequence). This CDR3 has 11 amino acids. Germline trimming cut 11 bases from V and 1 base from J; bases unmatched to any gene: 1. Here the CDR3 DNA reads TGTGCCGGGACAGAGAACACTGAAGCTTTCTTT. It is translated as CAGTENTEAFF.

The V call is TRBV7-9, the J call TRBJ1-2; D uncertain. This CDR3 comprises 15 residues. Germline V lookup: CDR1 SEHNR, CDR2 FQNEAQ (reference sequence). V lost 8 bases to trimming and J lost 1 base, with 17 bases between them. CDR3 sequence reads: CASGGVLRFNYGYTF. CDR3 DNA sequence: TGTGCCAGCGGTGGAGTTTTAAGATTTAACTATGGCTACACCTTC.

This clonotype was observed a few times. This rearrangement joins TRBV25-1 to TRBJ1-1; the D is unclear. CDR1 MGHDK and CDR2 SYGVNS come from the germline V gene. Deletions cut 5 bases from V and 3 bases from J, with 10 bases between. The CDR3 has 13 amino acids. The CDR3, as DNA: TGTGCCAGCAGTCCGTGGGAGGACACTGAAGCTTTCTTT. This sequence encodes CASSPWEDTEAFF. Full variable domain (outside the CDR3, taken from reference TRBV25-1 and TRBJ1-1): EADIYQTPRYLVIGTGKKITLECSQTMGHDKMYWYQQDPGMELHLIHYSYGVNSTEKGDLSSESTVSRIRTEHFPLTLESARPSHTSQYLCASSPWEDTEAFFGQGTRLTVV.

This clonotype was seen a handful of times. This sequence joins TRBV27 and TRBJ2-3; no clear D. V gave up 2 bases and J gave up 0 bases, with 15 bases separating them. The V gene's germline CDR1 is MNHEY and CDR2 SMNVEV (reference sequence). The CDR3 spans 17 residues. In DNA form, the CDR3 reads TGTGCCAGCAGTTTACCGAAAATCCCCCCCAGCACAGATACGCAGTATTTT. Its protein product is CASSLPKIPPSTDTQYF.